These T cell receptor beta chains were read from a single sample in a study of blood T cell repertoires in COVID-19. TCRdb's table, derived via immunoSEQ multiplex PCR, lists solely in-frame clones and lacks some. The sample has around 290,000 clones, 75% to 90% seen once. The source material was peripheral blood. The receptors were sampled from a woman between 65 and 79 years old with COVID-19, enrolled during active disease. Each CDR3 is given with its conserved first and last residue. For some rows the clone size is stated as once, few or many, or as a class when expanded; others skip it.

clone_size	j_call	v_call	cdr3_aa
NA	TRBJ2-7	TRBV5-1	CASSGGLQEQYF
NA	TRBJ2-7	TRBV5-1	CASSFTGLPYEQYF
NA	TRBJ2-7	TRBV11-3	CASSLVPGLLYF
NA	TRBJ2-5	TRBV5-1	CASSFIAGGPGETQYF
NA	TRBJ1-1	TRBV28	CASSLSFEAFF
NA	TRBJ2-7	TRBV5-1	CASAQGPYYEQYF
NA	TRBJ2-6	TRBV6-1	CASSEWRGIGLGVLTF
NA	TRBJ1-3	TRBV19	CASKLGPGQTSTIYF
once	TRBJ1-5	TRBV6-2/TRBV6-3	CASSYSPQPNQPQHF
NA	TRBJ2-7	TRBV7-6	CASSSSHRLANPYEQYF
NA	TRBJ2-2	TRBV7-3	CASSSQTGWGTGELFF
NA	TRBJ1-1	TRBV19	CASSIEDRPNTEAFF
NA	TRBJ1-1	TRBV5-1	CASSWGDRVTEAFF
NA	TRBJ1-1	TRBV18	CASSPYLPGQGNTEAFF
NA	TRBJ2-5	TRBV18	CASSPVRKETQYF
once	TRBJ2-7	TRBV28	CASRTGETYEQYF
NA	TRBJ2-7	TRBV7-2	CASSLGQGVSYEQYF
NA	TRBJ1-1	TRBV10-3	CAISESTGRGNEAFF
NA	TRBJ2-7	TRBV2	CASSVGLAETYEQYF
NA	TRBJ2-7	TRBV19	CASSIALEGSYEQYF
NA	TRBJ1-3	TRBV5-1	CASSSGGLGNTIYF
few	TRBJ2-2	TRBV7-2	CASSSSGGATGELFF
NA	TRBJ2-1	TRBV7-2	CASSLGGGTAGPHNEQFF
NA	TRBJ2-1	TRBV24-1	CATRDSSLVDEQFF
NA	TRBJ2-3	TRBV29-1	CSVATPVSTDTQYF
NA	TRBJ2-5	TRBV28	CASRTGNQETQYF
once	TRBJ2-5	TRBV6-5	CASSYGTNRGETQYF
NA	TRBJ1-2	TRBV6-6	CASSYSDREFGGYTF
few	TRBJ2-5	TRBV10-3	CAISESTRRGGAWTQYF
NA	TRBJ2-3	TRBV10-3	CAISVGTGHTDTQYF
once	TRBJ1-3	TRBV19	CASSIQGNPGDTIYF
NA	TRBJ2-2	TRBV3-1/TRBV3-2	CASSQWQGAANTGELFF
NA	TRBJ1-3	TRBV2	CASSDDTVSGNTIYF
NA	TRBJ1-1	TRBV29-1	CSFGQAGTEAFF
NA	TRBJ1-5	TRBV6-5	CASSPQGSNQPQHF
NA	TRBJ1-2	TRBV11-2	CASSSSQGAGYTF
NA	TRBJ2-3	TRBV9	CASSVGASGGSDTQYF
NA	TRBJ2-2	TRBV24-1	CATSPGTAQAGELFF
NA	TRBJ2-3	TRBV5-1	CASQPGSSGGADTQYF
NA	TRBJ1-2	TRBV5-1	CASSLWTGGSYGYTF
NA	TRBJ2-7	TRBV5-4	CASSSGLGAYEQYF